The 29 T cell receptor beta chains in this list originate from one sample, sequenced in a study of T cells after yellow fever vaccination. TCRdb re-analysed the 5' RACE reads in MiXCR, keeping a single row per CDR3 protein. The sample carries hundreds of thousands of distinct CDR3 sequences, roughly a sixth recorded once. The sequences come from PBMCs, collected before the yellow fever booster vaccination. The receptors here all came from a man between 18 and 29 years old who received the YFV17D yellow fever vaccine.

This clonotype was counted at least ten times. This sequence joins TRBV6-5 and TRBJ2-1; 7 bases map to TRBD2. Per germline, CDR1 MNHEY and CDR2 SVGAGI. The CDR3 length is 14 residues. The V gene end was trimmed by 5 bases and the J gene end by 4 bases; junction bases not matched to a gene: 5. CDR3 sequence: CASSRTRRYNEQFF. CDR3 nucleotides: TGTGCCAGCAGTCGGACTAGAAGATACAATGAGCAGTTCTTC.

Many counts were recorded for this clonotype. The chain employs TRBV7-9 and TRBJ2-3; D call uncertain. Per germline, CDR1 SEHNR and CDR2 FQNEAQ (reference sequence). CDR3 size: 15 residues. Trimming removed 3 bases at V and 1 base at J, with 11 bases between. This chain's CDR3 is CASSFSTGGTDTQYF. CDR3 nucleotide sequence: TGTGCCAGCAGCTTTTCTACTGGGGGCACAGATACGCAGTATTTT.

This clonotype was detected a few times. The chain employs TRBV10-3 and TRBJ2-3, with TRBD2 matching over 10 bases. The CDR3 spans 13 residues. Germline V gives CDR1 ENHRY, CDR2 SYGVKD. J gave up 5 bases and V 7 bases, and 3 bases lay outside the gene matches. The CDR3 loop is CAINLAGEDTQYF. The CDR3 bases are TGTGCCATCAACCTAGCGGGGGAAGATACGCAGTATTTT.

The rearrangement joins TRBV6-2 or TRBV6-3 to TRBJ2-7; tentative D call: TRBD1 (6 bases). Trimming pared 6 bases from V and 3 bases from J, leaving 15 bases between. The CDR3 totals 14 residues. The germline V gene encodes CDR1 MNHEY and CDR2 SVGEGT. The CDR3 loop reads CASSPRDNFYEQYF. The CDR3, as DNA: TGTGCCAGCAGCCCCCGGGACAACTTCTACGAGCAGTACTTC.

This clonotype was seen more than once but under ten times. In DNA form, the CDR3 reads TGTGCCAGCCTCCTAAGAGGGGGGGTCTACAATGAGCAGTTCTTC. This gives the protein CASLLRGGVYNEQFF. V usage is TRBV6-1 and J usage is TRBJ2-1, with D possibly matching TRBD2 (7 bases). Trimming cost V 8 bases and J 3 bases, with 17 bases left between them. This CDR3 contains 15 residues. Germline-derived CDR1 and CDR2 are MNHNS and SASEGT.

This chain uses TRBV10-3 with TRBJ2-7; TRBD1 might be the D (5 bases). Germline V gene lookup returns CDR1 ENHRY and CDR2 SYGVKD. V lost 0 bases, J lost 5 bases, and 11 bases lay in between. The CDR3 consists of 14 residues. The CDR3 sequence: CAISESKGSHEQYV. As DNA, the CDR3 is TGTGCCATCAGTGAGTCGAAGGGGTCCCACGAGCAGTACGTC.

V is TRBV5-1 and J is TRBJ2-7, with D perhaps TRBD2 (6 bases). CDR1 and CDR2 from the germline V gene are SGHRS and YFSETQ. The CDR3 has 15 amino acids. The ends were cut back, 4 bases at V and 0 bases at J, with 14 bases in the middle. DNA of the CDR3: TGCGCCAGCAGCCGCGGGACTGAGAGCTCCTACGAGCAGTACGTC. Its protein is CASSRGTESSYEQYV.

J is TRBJ1-1 and V is TRBV9, with 8 bases lining up with TRBD1. The CDR3 has 17 amino acids. The V gene's germline CDR1 is SGDLS and CDR2 YYNGEE. The J segment lost 3 bases and the V segment lost 3 bases, leaving 13 bases of the junction unmatched. The DNA of the CDR3 is TGTGCCAGCAGCGCCGTTGACAGGGGTTCGTTGTACACTGAAGCTTTCTTT. This codes for CASSAVDRGSLYTEAFF.

This clonotype was recorded a few times. The CDR3 loop is CASSQHGQGANGYTF. As DNA, the CDR3 is TGCGCCAGCAGCCAGCATGGACAGGGAGCTAACGGCTACACCTTC. The chain uses TRBV4-3 and TRBJ1-2, with 8 bases identical to TRBD1. The CDR3 extends over 15 amino acids. V shed 3 bases and J 8 bases; nucleotides not matched to a gene: 11. The germline gives CDR1 LGHNA, CDR2 YSLEER.

This chain links TRBV5-1 with TRBJ2-7, with 7 positions matching TRBD1. The CDR3 is 15 amino acids. Germline V gene data show CDR1 as SGHRS and CDR2 as YFSETQ. Losses at the gene ends were 7 bases for V and 2 bases for J; bases not matched to a gene: 12. CDR3 sequence: CASSFRRDRAYEQYF. CDR3 sequence (DNA): TGCGCCAGCTCCTTCCGTCGGGACAGAGCCTACGAGCAGTACTTC.

The rearrangement links TRBV5-1 to TRBJ2-1; the D gene is possibly TRBD2 (7 bases). V was shortened by 1 base and J by 6 bases, with 20 bases between the two germline ends. Germline loops: CDR1 SGHRS, CDR2 YFSETQ. The CDR3 is 17 residues long. The CDR3 sequence is CASSLPVIGGLLNEQFF. CDR3 DNA: TGCGCCAGCAGCTTGCCAGTGATCGGGGGGCTCCTCAATGAGCAGTTCTTC.

The chain employs TRBV6-5 and TRBJ2-2; 9 bases are shared with TRBD2. The CDR3 is made up of 16 amino acids. CDR1 and CDR2 from the germline V gene are MNHEY and SVGAGI. V gave up 4 bases and J gave up 4 bases; unmatched junction bases: 7. DNA for the CDR3: TGTGCCAGCAGTTGTAGCGGGGGACATTGCACCGGGGAGCTGTTTTTT. This translates into CASSCSGGHCTGELFF.

The chain links TRBV7-8 to TRBJ2-3; no reliable D call. Deletions cut 6 bases from V and 1 base from J, with 14 bases between. The CDR3 runs 15 residues. Germline CDR1 reads SGHVS; CDR2 reads FQNEAQ. The CDR3 protein is CASRPRRTGTDTQYF. Written as DNA, the CDR3 is TGTGCCAGCAGGCCGCGGCGGACCGGCACAGATACGCAGTATTTT.

CDR3 amino acids: CASSLARVREAFF. In DNA form, the CDR3 reads TGTGCCAGCAGCTTGGCCAGGGTACGAGAAGCTTTCTTT. This chain links TRBV5-6 with TRBJ1-1; D is perhaps TRBD1 (5 bases). CDR1 is SGHDT and CDR2 is YYEEEE in the germline V gene. Trimming stripped 0 bases from V and 8 bases from J, with 11 bases between. The CDR3 length is 13 residues.

This sequence joins TRBV6-1 and TRBJ1-2; possible D gene TRBD1, 5 bases. Trimming cost V 0 bases and J 5 bases, with 10 bases left between them. Germline CDR1 is MNHNS and CDR2 is SASEGT. The CDR3 totals 14 residues. The chain's CDR3 is CASSEAGGGYGYTF. CDR3 DNA sequence: TGTGCCAGCAGTGAAGCTGGGGGTGGGTATGGCTACACCTTC.

In its sample, this clonotype was seen a few times. The chain combines TRBV7-2 with TRBJ2-7, with unresolved D. Trimming stripped 5 bases from V and 2 bases from J, with 4 bases between. CDR1 is SGHTA and CDR2 is FQGNSA in the germline V gene. The length of the CDR3 is 11 residues. The CDR3 here is CASSRTYEQYF. The DNA of the CDR3 is TGTGCCAGCAGCCGGACCTACGAGCAGTACTTC.

This clonotype was seen repeatedly, ten times or more. J is TRBJ2-1 and V is TRBV7-9, with no clear D. CDR1 is SEHNR, CDR2 FQNEAQ, per germline (reference sequence). V dropped 5 bases and J dropped 4 bases, with 6 bases sitting between them. The CDR3 sequence is 12 residues long. CDR3 loop: CASSRRYNEQFF. The CDR3 DNA follows: TGTGCCAGCAGCCGGCGATACAATGAGCAGTTCTTC.

There are many counts of this clonotype. The chain uses TRBV7-2 and TRBJ2-2, with D tentatively TRBD1 or TRBD2 (5 bases each). Trimming stripped 6 bases from V and 1 base from J, with 9 bases between. Per the germline V gene, CDR1 is SGHTA and CDR2 is FQGNSA. The CDR3 is made up of 14 amino acids. CDR3: CASRGTGNTGELFF. For the CDR3, the DNA is TGTGCCAGCAGGGGGACGGGGAACACCGGGGAGCTGTTTTTT.

The CDR3 DNA reads as TGTGCCAGCACCTGGGGGGGGACGGTGAATGAAAAACTGTTTTTT. It yields the protein CASTWGGTVNEKLFF. This chain links TRBV7-9 with TRBJ1-4, with a weak D call TRBD1 (5 bases). This CDR3 is built from 15 residues. Between the trimmed V and J ends, which lost 7 bases and 5 bases, there was a span of 17 bases. The germline V gene has CDR1 SEHNR and CDR2 FQNEAQ (reference sequence).

The CDR3: CASRRTGTGHYEQYF. CDR3 bases: TGTGCCAGCAGGCGGACCGGGACAGGGCACTACGAGCAGTACTTC. V and J are TRBV7-2 and TRBJ2-7; 9 nucleotides align to TRBD1. Trimming at V came to 6 bases and at J to 3 bases, leaving 9 bases not matched to a gene. CDR1 is SGHTA and CDR2 is FQGNSA in the germline V gene. This CDR3 comprises 15 residues.

V and J are TRBV20-1 and TRBJ1-1, with 9 bases aligning to TRBD1. The CDR3 is made up of 13 amino acids. CDR1 is DFQATT and CDR2 is SNEGSKA in the germline V gene (reference sequence). V lost 3 bases to trimming and J lost 7 bases; unmatched junction nucleotides: 6. Here the CDR3 DNA reads TGCAGTGCTAGTCGGGGGGACAGGGTTGAAGCTTTCTTT. Translating it yields CSASRGDRVEAFF.

V usage is TRBV2 and J usage is TRBJ1-5; D not certain. Trimming took 6 bases from V and 1 from J, leaving 7 bases between them. Looked up from germline, CDR1 is SNHLY and CDR2 is FYNNEI. The CDR3 sequence is 13 residues long. This chain's CDR3 is CASRSPSNQPQHF. The CDR3 bases are TGTGCCAGCAGGTCGCCCAGCAATCAGCCCCAGCATTTT.

Regarding this clonotype: A read error may produce the germline difference seen at one junction end. This chain uses TRBV20-1 with TRBJ2-2; D possibly corresponds to TRBD2 (6 bases). Germline V gene sequence: CDR1 DFQATT, CDR2 SNEGSKA (reference sequence). The length of the CDR3 is 11 residues. The CDR3 spells CSGRWGGELYF. The CDR3 DNA sequence: TGCAGTGGCCGTTGGGGCGGGGAGCTGTATTTT.

This clonotype occurred a few times. CDR3 protein: CASSALTGETQYF. CDR3 bases: TGTGCCAGCAGCGCCCTGACCGGGGAGACCCAGTACTTC. The V call is TRBV9, the J call TRBJ2-5; D remains ambiguous. The CDR3 sequence is 13 residues long. V was clipped by 3 bases and J by 5 bases, with 11 bases between them. Germline assignment: CDR1 SGDLS and CDR2 YYNGEE. Drawing the rest from reference TRBV9 and TRBJ2-5, the complete variable domain is DSGVTQTPKHLITATGQRVTLRCSPRSGDLSVYWYQQSLDQGLQFLIQYYNGEERAKGNILERFSAQQFPDLHSELNLSSLELGDSALYFCASSALTGETQYFGPGTRLLVL.

V is TRBV7-2 and J is TRBJ1-2; D is ambiguous. Germline assignment: CDR1 SGHTA and CDR2 FQGNSA. Trimming took off 6 bases at V and 2 bases at J, with 13 bases between the two ends. The CDR3 extends over 14 amino acids. The CDR3 nucleotides are TGTGCCAGCAGGCAAGGAATTTCGAACTATGGCTACACCTTC. Translating gives CASRQGISNYGYTF.

This clonotype came up a few times. The rearrangement joins TRBV7-9 to TRBJ1-2; D not certain. The CDR3 covers 15 residues. Germline CDR1 and CDR2: SEHNR and FQNEAQ (reference sequence). Trimming cost V 1 base and J 6 bases, with 15 bases left between them. CDR3 coding DNA: TGTGCCAGCAGCTTAGAAACAACAGTCTTAGATGGCTACACCTTC. It is translated as CASSLETTVLDGYTF.

The genes are TRBV9 and TRBJ2-3, with 7 bases fitting TRBD2. There are 15 residues in the CDR3. Losses at the gene ends were 4 bases for V and 6 bases for J; bases not matched to a gene: 11. Germline V gene data show CDR1 as SGDLS and CDR2 as YYNGEE. CDR3 DNA sequence: TGTGCCAGCAGCCCTCCGGGACTATCGGCCGATACGCAGTATTTT. Translation: CASSPPGLSADTQYF.

The table lists this clonotype with a few counts. The V and J genes are TRBV20-1 and TRBJ1-3; 8 bases fit TRBD1. The CDR3 totals 14 residues. V shed 5 bases and J 4 bases; nucleotides not matched to a gene: 7. CDR1 and CDR2 from the germline V gene are DFQATT and SNEGSKA (reference sequence). The CDR3 bases are TGCAGTGCTGACAGGGGATCTGACGGAAACACCATATATTTT. This encodes CSADRGSDGNTIYF.

This clonotype was seen only a few times. V is TRBV9 and J is TRBJ2-3, with D possibly being TRBD1 or TRBD2 (5 bases each). CDR1 and CDR2 from the germline V gene are SGDLS and YYNGEE. The CDR3 is made up of 15 amino acids. Trimming shortened V by 4 bases and J by 4 bases, and 16 bases separated the two germline ends. In DNA, the CDR3 is TGTGCCAGCAGCCTCGAAGGCGAGGGGTCAGATACGCAGTATTTT. The encoded protein is CASSLEGEGSDTQYF.